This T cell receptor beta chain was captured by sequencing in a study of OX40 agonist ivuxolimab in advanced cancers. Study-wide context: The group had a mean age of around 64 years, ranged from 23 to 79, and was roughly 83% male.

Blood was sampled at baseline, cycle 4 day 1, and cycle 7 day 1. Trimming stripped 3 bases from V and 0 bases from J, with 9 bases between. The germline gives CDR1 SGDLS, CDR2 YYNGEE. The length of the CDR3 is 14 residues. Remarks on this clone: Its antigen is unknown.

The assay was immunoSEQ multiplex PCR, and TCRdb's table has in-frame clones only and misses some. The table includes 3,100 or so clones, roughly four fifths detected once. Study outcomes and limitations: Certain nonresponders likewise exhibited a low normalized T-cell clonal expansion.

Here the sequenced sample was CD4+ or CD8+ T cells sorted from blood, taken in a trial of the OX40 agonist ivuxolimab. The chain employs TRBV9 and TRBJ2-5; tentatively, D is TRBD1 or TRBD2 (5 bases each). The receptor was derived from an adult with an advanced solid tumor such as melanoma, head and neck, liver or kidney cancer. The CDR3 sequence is CASSAGTDQETQYF. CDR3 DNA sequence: TGTGCCAGCAGCGCCGGGACGGACCAAGAGACCCAGTACTTC.